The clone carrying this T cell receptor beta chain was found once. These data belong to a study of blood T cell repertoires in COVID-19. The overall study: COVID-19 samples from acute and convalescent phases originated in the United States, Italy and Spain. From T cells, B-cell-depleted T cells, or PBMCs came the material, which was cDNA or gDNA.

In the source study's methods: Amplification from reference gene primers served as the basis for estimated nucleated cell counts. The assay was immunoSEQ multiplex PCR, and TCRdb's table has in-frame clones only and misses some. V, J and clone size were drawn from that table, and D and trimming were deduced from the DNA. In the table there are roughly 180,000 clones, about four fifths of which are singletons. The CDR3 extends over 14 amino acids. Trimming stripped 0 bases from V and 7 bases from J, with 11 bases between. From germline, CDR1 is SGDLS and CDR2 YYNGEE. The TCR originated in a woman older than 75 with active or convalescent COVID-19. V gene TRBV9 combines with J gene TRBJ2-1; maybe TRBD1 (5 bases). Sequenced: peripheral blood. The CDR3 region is CASSVAGSSNEQFF. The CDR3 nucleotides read TGTGCCAGCAGCGTAGCAGGGTCCTCGAATGAGCAGTTCTTC.